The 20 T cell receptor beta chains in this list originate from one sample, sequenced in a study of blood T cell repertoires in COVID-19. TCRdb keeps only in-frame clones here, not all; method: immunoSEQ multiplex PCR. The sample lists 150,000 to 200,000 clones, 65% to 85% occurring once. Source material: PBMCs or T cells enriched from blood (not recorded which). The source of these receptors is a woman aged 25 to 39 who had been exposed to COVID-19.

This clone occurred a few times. As DNA, the CDR3 is TGCAGCGTTGAAGCAAGCGGGGGGGCCATAGATACGCAGTATTTT. It codes for CSVEASGGAIDTQYF. The J gene is TRBJ2-3, the V gene TRBV29-1; 10 bases agree with TRBD2. CDR1 is SQVTM and CDR2 is ANQGSEA in the germline V gene. J lost 5 bases, V lost 1 base, and 6 bases had no gene match. This CDR3 region has 15 residues.

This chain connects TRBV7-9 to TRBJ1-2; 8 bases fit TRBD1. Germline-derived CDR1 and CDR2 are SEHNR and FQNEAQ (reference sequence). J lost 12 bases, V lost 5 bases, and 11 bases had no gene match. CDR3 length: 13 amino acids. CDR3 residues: CASSPYRDRPHTF. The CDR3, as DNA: TGTGCCAGCAGCCCCTATAGGGACAGGCCCCACACCTTC.

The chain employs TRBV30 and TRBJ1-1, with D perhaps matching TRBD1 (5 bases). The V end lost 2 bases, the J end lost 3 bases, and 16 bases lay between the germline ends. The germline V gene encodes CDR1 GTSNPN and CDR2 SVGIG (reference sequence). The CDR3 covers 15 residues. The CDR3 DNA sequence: TGTGCCTGGAGTACAAGGGGCGGTCGGGACACTGAAGCTTTCTTT. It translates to CAWSTRGGRDTEAFF.

The CDR3: CASSQFSDEQFF. As DNA, the CDR3 is TGCGCCAGCAGCCAGTTCAGCGATGAGCAGTTCTTC. The J gene is TRBJ2-1, the V gene TRBV10-2; D call uncertain. The CDR3 extends over 12 amino acids. Trimming stripped 6 bases from V and 8 bases from J, with 11 bases between. Germline CDR1 reads WSHSY; CDR2 reads SAAADI.

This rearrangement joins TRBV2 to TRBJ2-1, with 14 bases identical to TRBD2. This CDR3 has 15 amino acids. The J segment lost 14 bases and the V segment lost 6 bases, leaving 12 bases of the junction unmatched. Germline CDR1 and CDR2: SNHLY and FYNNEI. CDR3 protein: CASRAGLAGAGSEFF. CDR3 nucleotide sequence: TGTGCCAGCAGGGCGGGACTAGCGGGGGCAGGCTCGGAGTTCTTC.

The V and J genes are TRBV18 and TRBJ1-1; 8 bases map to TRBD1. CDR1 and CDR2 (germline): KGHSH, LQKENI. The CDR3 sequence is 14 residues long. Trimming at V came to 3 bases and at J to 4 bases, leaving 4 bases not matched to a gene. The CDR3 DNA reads TGTGCCAGCTCACCCCAAGACAGGGGCACTGAAGCTTTCTTT. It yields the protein CASSPQDRGTEAFF. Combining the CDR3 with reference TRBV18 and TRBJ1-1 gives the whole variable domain NAGVMQNPRHLVRRRGQEARLRCSPMKGHSHVYWYRQLPEEGLKFMVYLQKENIIDESGMPKERFSAEFPKEGPSILRIQQVVRGDSAAYFCASSPQDRGTEAFFGQGTRLTVV.

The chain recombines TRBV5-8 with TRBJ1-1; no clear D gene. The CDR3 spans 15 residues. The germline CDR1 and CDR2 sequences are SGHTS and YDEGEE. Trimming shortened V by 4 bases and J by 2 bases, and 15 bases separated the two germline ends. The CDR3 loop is CASSGPGSPNTEAFF. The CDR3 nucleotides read TGTGCCAGCAGCGGACCGGGAAGCCCCAACACTGAAGCTTTCTTT.

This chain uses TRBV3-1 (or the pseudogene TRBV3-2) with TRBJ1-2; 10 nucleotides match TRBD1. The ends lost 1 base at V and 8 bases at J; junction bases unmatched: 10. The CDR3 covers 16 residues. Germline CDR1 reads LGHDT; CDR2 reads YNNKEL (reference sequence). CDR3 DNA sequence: TGTGCCAGCAGCCAAGTGGGACCCGGGACAGGGGAAGGCTACACCTTC. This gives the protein CASSQVGPGTGEGYTF.

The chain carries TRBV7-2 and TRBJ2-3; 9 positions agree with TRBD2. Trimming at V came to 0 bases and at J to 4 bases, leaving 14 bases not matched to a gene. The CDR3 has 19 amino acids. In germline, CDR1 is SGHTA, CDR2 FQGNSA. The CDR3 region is CASSLAGPAGGWEADTQYF. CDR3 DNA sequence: TGTGCCAGCAGCTTAGCGGGCCCAGCGGGGGGATGGGAGGCAGATACGCAGTATTTT.

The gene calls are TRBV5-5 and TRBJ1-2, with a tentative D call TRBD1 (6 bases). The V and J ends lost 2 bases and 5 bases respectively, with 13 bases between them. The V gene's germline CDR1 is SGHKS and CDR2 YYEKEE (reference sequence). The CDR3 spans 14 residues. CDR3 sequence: CASSFIPGVYGYTF. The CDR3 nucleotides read TGTGCCAGCAGCTTCATCCCAGGGGTTTATGGCTACACCTTC.

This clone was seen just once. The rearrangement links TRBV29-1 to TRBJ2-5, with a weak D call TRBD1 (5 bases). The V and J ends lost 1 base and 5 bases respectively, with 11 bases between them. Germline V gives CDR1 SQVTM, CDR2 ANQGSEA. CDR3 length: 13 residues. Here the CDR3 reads CSVEGFRVETQYF. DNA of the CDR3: TGCAGCGTTGAAGGGTTCAGGGTTGAGACCCAGTACTTC.

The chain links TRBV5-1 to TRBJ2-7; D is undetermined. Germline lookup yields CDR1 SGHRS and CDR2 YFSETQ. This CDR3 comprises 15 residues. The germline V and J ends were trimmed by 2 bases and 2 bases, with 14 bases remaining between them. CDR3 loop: CASSFNALTPYEQYF. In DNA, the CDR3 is TGCGCCAGCAGCTTTAACGCCCTAACCCCCTACGAGCAGTACTTC.

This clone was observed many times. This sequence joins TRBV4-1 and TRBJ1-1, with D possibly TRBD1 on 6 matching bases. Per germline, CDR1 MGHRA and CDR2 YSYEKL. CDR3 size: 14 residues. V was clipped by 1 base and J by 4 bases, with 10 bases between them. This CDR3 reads CASSQAGEGTEAFF. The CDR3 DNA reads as TGCGCCAGCAGCCAAGCAGGGGAAGGCACTGAAGCTTTCTTT.

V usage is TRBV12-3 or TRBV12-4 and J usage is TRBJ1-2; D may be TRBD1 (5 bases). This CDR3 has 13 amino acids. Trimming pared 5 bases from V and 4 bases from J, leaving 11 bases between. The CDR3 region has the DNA TGTGCCAGCAGTCCAGGGTCGAGCTATGGCTACACCTTC. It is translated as CASSPGSSYGYTF.

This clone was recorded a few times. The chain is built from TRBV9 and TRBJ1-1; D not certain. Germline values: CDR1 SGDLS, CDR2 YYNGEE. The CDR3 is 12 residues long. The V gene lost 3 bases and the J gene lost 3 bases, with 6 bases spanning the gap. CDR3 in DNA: TGTGCCAGCAGCGCCTCGGACACTGAAGCTTTCTTT. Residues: CASSASDTEAFF.

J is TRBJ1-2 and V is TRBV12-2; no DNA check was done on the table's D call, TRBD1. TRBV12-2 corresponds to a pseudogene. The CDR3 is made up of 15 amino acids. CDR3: CASRLANTTNYGYTF. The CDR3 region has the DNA TGTGCAAGTCGCTTAGCGAACACAACCAACTATGGCTACACCTTC.

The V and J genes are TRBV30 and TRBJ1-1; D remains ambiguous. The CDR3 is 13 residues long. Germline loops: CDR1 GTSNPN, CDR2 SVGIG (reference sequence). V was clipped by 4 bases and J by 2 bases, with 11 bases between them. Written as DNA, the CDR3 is TGTGCCTGGACCAGTAACAGCAACACTGAAGCTTTCTTT. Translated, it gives CAWTSNSNTEAFF.

The chain's CDR3 is CASSELWAASYNEQFF. CDR3 DNA sequence: TGTGCCAGCAGTGAATTATGGGCCGCATCCTACAATGAGCAGTTCTTC. The genes are TRBV2 and TRBJ2-1; D unclear. The CDR3 sequence is 16 residues long. V was clipped by 2 bases and J by 1 base, with 12 bases between them. CDR1 is SNHLY and CDR2 is FYNNEI in the germline V gene.

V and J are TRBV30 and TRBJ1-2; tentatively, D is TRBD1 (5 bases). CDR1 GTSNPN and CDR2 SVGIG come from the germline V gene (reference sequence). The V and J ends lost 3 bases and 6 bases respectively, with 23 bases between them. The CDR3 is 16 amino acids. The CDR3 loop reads CAWSSLRTRSIDGYTF. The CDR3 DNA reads TGTGCCTGGAGCTCTCTTAGGACACGTTCGATTGATGGCTACACCTTC.

The chain's CDR3 is CASSRGTESSYNEQFF. CDR3 nucleotides: TGTGCCAGCAGCCGGGGGACAGAAAGCTCCTACAATGAGCAGTTCTTC. The chain has TRBV5-8 and TRBJ2-1; the D gene is possibly TRBD1 (7 bases). Looked up from germline, CDR1 is SGHTS and CDR2 is YDEGEE. Trimming left V 4 bases short and J 0 bases short, with 14 bases between. The CDR3 extends over 16 amino acids.